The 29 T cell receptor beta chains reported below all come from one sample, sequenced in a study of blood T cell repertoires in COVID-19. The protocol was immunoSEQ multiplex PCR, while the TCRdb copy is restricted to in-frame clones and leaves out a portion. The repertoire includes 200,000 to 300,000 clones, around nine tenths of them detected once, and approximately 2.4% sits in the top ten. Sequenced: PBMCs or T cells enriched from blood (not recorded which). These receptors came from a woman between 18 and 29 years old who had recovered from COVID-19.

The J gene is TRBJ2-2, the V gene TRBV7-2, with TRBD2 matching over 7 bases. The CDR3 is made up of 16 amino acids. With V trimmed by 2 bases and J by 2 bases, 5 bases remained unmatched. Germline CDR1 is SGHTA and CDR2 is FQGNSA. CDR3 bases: TGTGCCAGCAGCTTAAGGCTAGCGGAAAACACCGGGGAGCTGTTTTTT. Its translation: CASSLRLAENTGELFF.

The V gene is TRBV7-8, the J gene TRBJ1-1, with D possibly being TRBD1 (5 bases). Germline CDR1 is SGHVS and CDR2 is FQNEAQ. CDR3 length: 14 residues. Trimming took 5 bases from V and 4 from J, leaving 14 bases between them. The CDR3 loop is CASSRGLPATEAFF. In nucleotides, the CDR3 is TGTGCCAGCAGCAGGGGACTCCCGGCCACTGAAGCTTTCTTT.

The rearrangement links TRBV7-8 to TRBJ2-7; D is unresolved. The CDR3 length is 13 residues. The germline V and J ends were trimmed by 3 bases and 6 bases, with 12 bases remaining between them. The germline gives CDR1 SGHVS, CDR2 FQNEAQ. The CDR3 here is CASSLRFGREQYF. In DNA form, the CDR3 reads TGTGCCAGCAGCTTGAGGTTCGGTCGCGAGCAGTACTTC.

CDR3 DNA sequence: TGTGCCAGCAGCTTCATTTCGGGGGTCAATCAGCCCCAGCATTTT. It codes for CASSFISGVNQPQHF. V gene TRBV7-8 combines with J gene TRBJ1-5, with TRBD1 as a possible D gene (5 bases). There are 15 residues in the CDR3. CDR1 SGHVS and CDR2 FQNEAQ come from the germline V gene. Deletions cut 3 bases from V and 3 bases from J, with 12 bases between.

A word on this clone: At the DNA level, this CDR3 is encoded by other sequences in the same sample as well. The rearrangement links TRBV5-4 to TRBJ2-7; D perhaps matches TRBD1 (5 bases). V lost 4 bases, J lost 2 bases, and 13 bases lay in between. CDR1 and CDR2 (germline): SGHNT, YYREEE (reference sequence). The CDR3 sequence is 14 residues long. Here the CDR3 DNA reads TGTGCCAGCAGCCCAGGTCAGGGTCCCTACGAGCAGTACTTC. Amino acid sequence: CASSPGQGPYEQYF.

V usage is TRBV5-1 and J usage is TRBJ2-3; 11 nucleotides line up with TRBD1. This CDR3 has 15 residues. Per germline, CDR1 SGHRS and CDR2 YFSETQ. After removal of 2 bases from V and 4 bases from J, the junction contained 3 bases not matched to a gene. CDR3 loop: CASSFGQGASDTQYF. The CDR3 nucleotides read TGCGCCAGCAGCTTTGGACAGGGGGCATCAGATACGCAGTATTTT. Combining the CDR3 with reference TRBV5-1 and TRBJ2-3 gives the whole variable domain KAGVTQTPRYLIKTRGQQVTLSCSPISGHRSVSWYQQTPGQGLQFLFEYFSETQRNKGNFPGRFSGRQFSNSRSEMNVSTLELGDSALYLCASSFGQGASDTQYFGPGTRLTVL.

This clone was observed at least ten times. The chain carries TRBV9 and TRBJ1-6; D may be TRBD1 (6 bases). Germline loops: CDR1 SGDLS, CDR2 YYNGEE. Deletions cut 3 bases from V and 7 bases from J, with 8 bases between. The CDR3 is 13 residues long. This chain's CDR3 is CASSATGNSPLHF. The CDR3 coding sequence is TGTGCCAGCAGCGCTACAGGGAATTCACCCCTCCACTTT.

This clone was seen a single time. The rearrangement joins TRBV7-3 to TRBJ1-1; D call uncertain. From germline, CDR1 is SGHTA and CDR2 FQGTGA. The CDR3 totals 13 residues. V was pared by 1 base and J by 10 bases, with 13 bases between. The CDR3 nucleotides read TGTGCCAGCAGCTTAAATGCTGCAGAGGGAGCTTTCTTT. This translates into CASSLNAAEGAFF.

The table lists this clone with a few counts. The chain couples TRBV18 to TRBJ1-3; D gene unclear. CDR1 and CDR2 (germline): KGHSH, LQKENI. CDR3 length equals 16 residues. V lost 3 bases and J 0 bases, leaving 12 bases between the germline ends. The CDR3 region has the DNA TGTGCCAGCTCACCGAGGCAAGCCCGCTCTGGAAACACCATATATTTT. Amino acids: CASSPRQARSGNTIYF.

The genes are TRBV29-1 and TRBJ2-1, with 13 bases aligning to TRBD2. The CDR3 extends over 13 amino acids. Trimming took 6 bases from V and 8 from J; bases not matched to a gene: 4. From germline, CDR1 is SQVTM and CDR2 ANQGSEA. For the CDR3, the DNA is TGCAGCGTGAGGACTAGCGGGAGCGATGAGCAGTTCTTC. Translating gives CSVRTSGSDEQFF.

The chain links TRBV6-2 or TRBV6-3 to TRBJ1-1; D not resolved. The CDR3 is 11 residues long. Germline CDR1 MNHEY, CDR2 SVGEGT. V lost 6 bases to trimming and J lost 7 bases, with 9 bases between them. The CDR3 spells CASSLYNEAFF. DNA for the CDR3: TGTGCCAGCAGCTTATATAATGAAGCTTTCTTT.

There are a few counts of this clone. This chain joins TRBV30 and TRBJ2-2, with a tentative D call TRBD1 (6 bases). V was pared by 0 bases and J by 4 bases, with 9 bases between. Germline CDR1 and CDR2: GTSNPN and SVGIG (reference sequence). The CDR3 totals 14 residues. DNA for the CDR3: TGTGCCTGGAGTGTGTCCAGGGGCACCGGGGAGCTGTTTTTT. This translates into CAWSVSRGTGELFF.

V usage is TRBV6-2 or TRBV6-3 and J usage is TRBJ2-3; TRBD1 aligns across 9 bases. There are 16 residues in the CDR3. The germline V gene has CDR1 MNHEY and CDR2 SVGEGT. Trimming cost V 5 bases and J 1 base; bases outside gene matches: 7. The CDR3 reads CASSKDRGIGTDTQYF. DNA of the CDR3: TGTGCCAGCAGTAAAGACAGGGGGATTGGCACAGATACGCAGTATTTT.

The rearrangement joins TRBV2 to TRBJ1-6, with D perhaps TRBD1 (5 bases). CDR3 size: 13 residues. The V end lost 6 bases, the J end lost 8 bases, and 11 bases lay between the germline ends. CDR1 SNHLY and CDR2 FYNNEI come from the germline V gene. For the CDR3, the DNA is TGTGCCAGCAGGTCTACAGGATATTCACCCCTCCACTTT. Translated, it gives CASRSTGYSPLHF.

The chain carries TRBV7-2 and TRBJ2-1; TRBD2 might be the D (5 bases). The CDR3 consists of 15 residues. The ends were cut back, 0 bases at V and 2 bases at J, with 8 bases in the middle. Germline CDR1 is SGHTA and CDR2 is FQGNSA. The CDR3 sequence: CASSLAIGAYNEQFF. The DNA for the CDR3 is TGTGCCAGCAGCTTAGCTATCGGGGCCTACAATGAGCAGTTCTTC.

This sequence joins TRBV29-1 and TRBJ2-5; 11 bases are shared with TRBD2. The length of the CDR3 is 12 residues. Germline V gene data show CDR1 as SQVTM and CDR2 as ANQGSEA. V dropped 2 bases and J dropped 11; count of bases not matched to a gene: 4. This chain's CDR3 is CSVELTSGGQYF. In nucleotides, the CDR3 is TGCAGCGTTGAATTAACTAGCGGGGGTCAGTACTTC.

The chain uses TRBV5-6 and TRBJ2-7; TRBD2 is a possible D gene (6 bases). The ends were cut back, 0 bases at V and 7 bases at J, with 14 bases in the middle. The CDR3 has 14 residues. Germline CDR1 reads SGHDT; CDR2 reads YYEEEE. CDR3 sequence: CASSLDAGPWEQYF. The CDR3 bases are TGTGCCAGCAGCTTGGATGCGGGACCTTGGGAGCAGTACTTC.

The CDR3 region has the DNA TGTGCCAGCAGTGAAGGGGCCAGCTCCTATAATTCACCCCTCCACTTT. Its protein product is CASSEGASSYNSPLHF. This chain connects TRBV2 to TRBJ1-6; no firm D call. Germline lookup yields CDR1 SNHLY and CDR2 FYNNEI. CDR3 size: 16 residues. V shed 1 base and J shed 0 bases, with 7 bases lying between them.

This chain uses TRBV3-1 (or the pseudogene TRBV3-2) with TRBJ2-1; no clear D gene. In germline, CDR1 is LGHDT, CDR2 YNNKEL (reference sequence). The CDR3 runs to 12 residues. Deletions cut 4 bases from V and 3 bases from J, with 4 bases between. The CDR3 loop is CASSRVYNEQFF. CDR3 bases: TGTGCCAGCAGCCGAGTCTACAATGAGCAGTTCTTC.

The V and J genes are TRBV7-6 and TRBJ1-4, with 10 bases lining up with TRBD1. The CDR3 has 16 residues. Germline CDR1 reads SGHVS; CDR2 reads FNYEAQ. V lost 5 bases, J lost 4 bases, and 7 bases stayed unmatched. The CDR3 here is CASSPGTGVINEKLFF. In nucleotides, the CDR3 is TGTGCCAGCAGCCCGGGGACAGGGGTGATTAATGAAAAACTGTTTTTT.

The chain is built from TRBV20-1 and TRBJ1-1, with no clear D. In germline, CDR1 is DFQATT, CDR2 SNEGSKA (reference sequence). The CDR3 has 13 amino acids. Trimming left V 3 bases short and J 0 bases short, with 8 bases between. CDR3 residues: CSASFSMNTEAFF. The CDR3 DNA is TGCAGTGCTAGTTTTTCCATGAACACTGAAGCTTTCTTT.

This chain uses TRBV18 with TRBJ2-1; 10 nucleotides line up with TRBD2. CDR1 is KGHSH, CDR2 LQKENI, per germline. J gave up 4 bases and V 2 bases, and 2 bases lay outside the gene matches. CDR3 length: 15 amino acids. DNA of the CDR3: TGTGCCAGCTCACCAACTAGCGGGGCTTACAATGAGCAGTTCTTC. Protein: CASSPTSGAYNEQFF.

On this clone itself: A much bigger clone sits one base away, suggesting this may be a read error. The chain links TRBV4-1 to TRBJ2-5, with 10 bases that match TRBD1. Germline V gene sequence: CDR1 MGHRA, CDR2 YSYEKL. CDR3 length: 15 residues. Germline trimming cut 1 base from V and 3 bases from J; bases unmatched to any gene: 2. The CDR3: CASSQGGTGEETQYF. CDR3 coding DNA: TGCGCCAGCAGCCAAGGTGGGACAGGGGAAGAGACCCAGTACTTC.

The CDR3 nucleotides are TGTGCCAGCGGAGAGGACAGATTTTGGTCACCCCTCCACTTT. Its protein is CASGEDRFWSPLHF. The chain employs TRBV27 and TRBJ1-6; TRBD1 might be the D (6 bases). The CDR3 length is 14 residues. Trimming removed 8 bases from V and 10 bases from J, with 18 bases in between. Germline V gene lookup returns CDR1 MNHEY and CDR2 SMNVEV (reference sequence).

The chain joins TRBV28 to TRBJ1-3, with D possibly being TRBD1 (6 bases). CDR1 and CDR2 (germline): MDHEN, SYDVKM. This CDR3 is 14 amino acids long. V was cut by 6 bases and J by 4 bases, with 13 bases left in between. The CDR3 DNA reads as TGTGCCAGCAGACTGGGGGGGGCAGGAAACACCATATATTTT. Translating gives CASRLGGAGNTIYF.

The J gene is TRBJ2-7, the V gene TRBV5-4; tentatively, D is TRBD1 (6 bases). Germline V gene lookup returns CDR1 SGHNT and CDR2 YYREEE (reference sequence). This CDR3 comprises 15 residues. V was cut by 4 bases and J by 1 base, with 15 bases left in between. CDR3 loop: CASSQQVGASYEQYF. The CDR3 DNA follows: TGTGCCAGCAGCCAACAGGTGGGGGCTTCCTACGAGCAGTACTTC.

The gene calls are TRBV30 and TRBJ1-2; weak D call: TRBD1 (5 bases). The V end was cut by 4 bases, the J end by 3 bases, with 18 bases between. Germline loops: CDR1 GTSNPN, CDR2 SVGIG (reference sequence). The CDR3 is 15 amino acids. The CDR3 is CAWTPPAGPDYGYTF. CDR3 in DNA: TGTGCCTGGACACCACCAGCAGGGCCCGACTATGGCTACACCTTC.

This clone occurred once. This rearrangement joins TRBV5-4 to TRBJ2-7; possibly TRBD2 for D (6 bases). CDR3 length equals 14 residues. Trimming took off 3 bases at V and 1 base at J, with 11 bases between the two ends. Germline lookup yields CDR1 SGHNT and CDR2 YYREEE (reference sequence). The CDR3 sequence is CASSWGVRSYEQYF. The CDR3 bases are TGTGCCAGCAGCTGGGGGGTCAGATCCTACGAGCAGTACTTC. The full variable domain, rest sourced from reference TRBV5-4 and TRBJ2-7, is ETGVTQSPTHLIKTRGQQVTLRCSSQSGHNTVSWYQQALGQGPQFIFQYYREEENGRGNFPPRFSGLQFPNYSSELNVNALELDDSALYLCASSWGVRSYEQYFGPGTRLTVT.

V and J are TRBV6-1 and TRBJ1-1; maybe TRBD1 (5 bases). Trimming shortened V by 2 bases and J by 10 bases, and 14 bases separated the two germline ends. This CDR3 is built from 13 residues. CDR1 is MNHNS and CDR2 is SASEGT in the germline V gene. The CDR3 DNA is TGTGCCAGCAGTGAAAGTCAGGGAGGGAGAGCTTTCTTT. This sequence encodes CASSESQGGRAFF.